This TCR beta chain was observed in a study of blood T cell repertoires in COVID-19. Study as a whole: T cells, B-cell-depleted T cells, or PBMCs provided the cDNA or gDNA that served as material.

Only in-frame clones appear in the TCRdb table, and some are missing; sequencing was by immunoSEQ multiplex PCR. The data contain around 110,000 clones, about 79% of them singletons. The germline gives CDR1 KGHDR, CDR2 SFDVKD. The CDR3 has 15 residues. V gave up 9 bases and J gave up 1 base; unmatched junction bases: 5. The chain is built from TRBV24-1 and TRBJ2-2, with 9 bases that match TRBD1. The receptor was isolated from a man older than 75 with COVID-19, enrolled during active disease. The sequenced material came from peripheral blood. The chain's CDR3 is CATGYRGLNTGELFF. The DNA for the CDR3 is TGTGCCACCGGCTACAGGGGGCTGAACACCGGGGAGCTGTTTTTT.